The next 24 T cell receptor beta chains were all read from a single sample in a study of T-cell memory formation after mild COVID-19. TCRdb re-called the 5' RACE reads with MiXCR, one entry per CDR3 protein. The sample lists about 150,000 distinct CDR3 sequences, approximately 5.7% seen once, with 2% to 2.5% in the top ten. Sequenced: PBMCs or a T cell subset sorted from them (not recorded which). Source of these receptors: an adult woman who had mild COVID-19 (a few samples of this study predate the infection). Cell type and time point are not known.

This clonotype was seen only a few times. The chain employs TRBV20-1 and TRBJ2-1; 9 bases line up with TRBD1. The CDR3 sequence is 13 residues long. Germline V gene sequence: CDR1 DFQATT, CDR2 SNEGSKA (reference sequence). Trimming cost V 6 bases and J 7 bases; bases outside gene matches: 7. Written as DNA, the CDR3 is TGCAGTGCCGCGACAGGGGGAGGGAATGAGCAGTTCTTC. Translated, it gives CSAATGGGNEQFF.

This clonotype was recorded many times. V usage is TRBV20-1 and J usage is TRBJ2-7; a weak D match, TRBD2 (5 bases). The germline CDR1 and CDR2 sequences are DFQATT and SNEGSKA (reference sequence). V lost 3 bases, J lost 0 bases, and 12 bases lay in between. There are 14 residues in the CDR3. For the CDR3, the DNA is TGCAGTGCTAGGGGTGTAGGGAGCTCCTACGAGCAGTACTTC. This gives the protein CSARGVGSSYEQYF.

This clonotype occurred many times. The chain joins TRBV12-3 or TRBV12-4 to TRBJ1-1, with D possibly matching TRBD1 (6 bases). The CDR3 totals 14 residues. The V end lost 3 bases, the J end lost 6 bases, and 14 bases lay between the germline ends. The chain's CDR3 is CASSFQGHSSEAFF. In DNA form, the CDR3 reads TGTGCCAGCAGTTTTCAGGGACATTCCTCTGAAGCTTTCTTT.

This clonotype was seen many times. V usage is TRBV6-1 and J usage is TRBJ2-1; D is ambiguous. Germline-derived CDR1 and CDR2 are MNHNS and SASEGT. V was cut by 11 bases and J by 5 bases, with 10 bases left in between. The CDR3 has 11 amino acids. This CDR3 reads CACRANNEQFF. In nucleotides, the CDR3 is TGTGCCTGCCGAGCGAACAATGAGCAGTTCTTC.

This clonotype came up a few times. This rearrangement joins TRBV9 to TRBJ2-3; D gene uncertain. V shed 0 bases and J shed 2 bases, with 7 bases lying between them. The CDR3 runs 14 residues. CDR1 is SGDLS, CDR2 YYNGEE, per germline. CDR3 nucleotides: TGTGCCAGCAGCGTAGAGGTCGCCACAGATACGCAGTATTTT. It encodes CASSVEVATDTQYF.

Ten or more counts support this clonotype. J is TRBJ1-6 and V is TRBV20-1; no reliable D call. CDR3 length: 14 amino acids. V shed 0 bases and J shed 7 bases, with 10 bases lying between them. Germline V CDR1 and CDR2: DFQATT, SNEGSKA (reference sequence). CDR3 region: CSARDAGKNSPLHF. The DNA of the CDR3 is TGCAGTGCTAGAGATGCTGGGAAAAATTCACCCCTCCACTTT.

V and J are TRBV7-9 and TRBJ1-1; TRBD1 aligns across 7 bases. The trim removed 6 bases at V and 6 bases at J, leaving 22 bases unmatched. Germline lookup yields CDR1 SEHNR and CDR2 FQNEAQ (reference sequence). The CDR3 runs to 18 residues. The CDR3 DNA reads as TGTGCCAGCAGTAGCCCAGGGACAGATAAGTTGGGGAGTTCTGAAGCTTTCTTT. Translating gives CASSSPGTDKLGSSEAFF. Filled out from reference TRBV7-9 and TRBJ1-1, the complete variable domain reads DTGVSQNPRHKITKRGQNVTFRCDPISEHNRLYWYRQTLGQGPEFLTYFQNEAQLEKSRLLSDRFSAERPKGSFSTLEIQRTEQGDSAMYLCASSSPGTDKLGSSEAFFGQGTRLTVV.

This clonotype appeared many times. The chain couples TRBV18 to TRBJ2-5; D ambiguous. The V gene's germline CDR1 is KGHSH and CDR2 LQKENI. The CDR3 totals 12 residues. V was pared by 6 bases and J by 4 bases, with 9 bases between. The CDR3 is CASSSGVETQYF. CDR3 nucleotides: TGTGCCAGCTCGTCAGGTGTAGAGACCCAGTACTTC.

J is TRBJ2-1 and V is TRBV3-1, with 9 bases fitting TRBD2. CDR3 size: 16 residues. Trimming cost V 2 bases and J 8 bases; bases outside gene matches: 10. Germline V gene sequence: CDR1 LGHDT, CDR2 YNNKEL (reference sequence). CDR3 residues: CASSQRVSGSLDEQFF. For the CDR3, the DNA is TGTGCCAGCAGCCAACGCGTTAGCGGGAGTCTCGATGAGCAGTTCTTC.

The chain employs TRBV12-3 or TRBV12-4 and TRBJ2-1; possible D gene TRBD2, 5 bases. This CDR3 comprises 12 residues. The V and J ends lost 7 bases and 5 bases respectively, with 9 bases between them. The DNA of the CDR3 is TGTGCCAGCACCCTGCGGGACAATGAGCAGTTCTTC. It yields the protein CASTLRDNEQFF.

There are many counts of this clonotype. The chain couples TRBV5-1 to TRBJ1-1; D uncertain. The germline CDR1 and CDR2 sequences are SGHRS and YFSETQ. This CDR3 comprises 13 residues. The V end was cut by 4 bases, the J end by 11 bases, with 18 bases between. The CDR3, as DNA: TGCGCCAGCAGCCCCAATAGTGATCGCTTGGCTTTCTTT. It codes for CASSPNSDRLAFF.

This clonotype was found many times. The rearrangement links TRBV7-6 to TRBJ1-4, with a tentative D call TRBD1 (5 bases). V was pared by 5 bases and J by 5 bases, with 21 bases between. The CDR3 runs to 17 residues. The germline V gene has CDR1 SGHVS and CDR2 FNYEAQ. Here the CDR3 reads CASSVGAARERNEKLFF. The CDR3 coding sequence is TGTGCCAGCAGCGTAGGGGCCGCACGGGAGAGAAATGAAAAACTGTTTTTT.

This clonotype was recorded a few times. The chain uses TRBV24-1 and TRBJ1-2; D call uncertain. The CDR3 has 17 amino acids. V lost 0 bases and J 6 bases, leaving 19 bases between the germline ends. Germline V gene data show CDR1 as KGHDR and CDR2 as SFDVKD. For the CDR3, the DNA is TGTGCCACCAGTGATTTGGATCAGGAACGGCCCGACGATGGCTACACCTTC. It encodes CATSDLDQERPDDGYTF.

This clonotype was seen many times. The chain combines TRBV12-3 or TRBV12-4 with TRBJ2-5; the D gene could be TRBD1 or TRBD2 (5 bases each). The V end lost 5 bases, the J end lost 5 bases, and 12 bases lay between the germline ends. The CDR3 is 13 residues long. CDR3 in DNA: TGTGCCAGCAGTCCGGGACGTTACGAGACCCAGTACTTC. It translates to CASSPGRYETQYF.

CDR3 sequence reads: CASSLAAVLNTEAFF. As DNA, the CDR3 is TGCGCCAGCAGCTTGGCGGCAGTCCTGAACACTGAAGCTTTCTTT. The chain uses TRBV5-1 and TRBJ1-1; D is uncertain. Germline CDR1 SGHRS, CDR2 YFSETQ. This CDR3 comprises 15 residues. The V end was cut by 0 bases, the J end by 0 bases, with 9 bases between.

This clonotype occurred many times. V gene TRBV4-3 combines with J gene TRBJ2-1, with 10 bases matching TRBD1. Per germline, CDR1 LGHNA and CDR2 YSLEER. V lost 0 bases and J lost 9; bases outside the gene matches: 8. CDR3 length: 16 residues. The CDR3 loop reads CASSQERTGGLGEQFF. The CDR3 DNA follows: TGCGCCAGCAGCCAAGAGAGGACAGGGGGACTTGGTGAGCAGTTCTTC.

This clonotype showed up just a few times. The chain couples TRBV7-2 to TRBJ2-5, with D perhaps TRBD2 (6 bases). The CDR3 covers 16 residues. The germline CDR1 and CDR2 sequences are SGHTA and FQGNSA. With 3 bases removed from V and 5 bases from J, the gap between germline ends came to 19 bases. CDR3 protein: CASSFPPGGGGETQYF. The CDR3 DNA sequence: TGTGCCAGCAGCTTCCCCCCCGGGGGAGGAGGCGAGACCCAGTACTTC.

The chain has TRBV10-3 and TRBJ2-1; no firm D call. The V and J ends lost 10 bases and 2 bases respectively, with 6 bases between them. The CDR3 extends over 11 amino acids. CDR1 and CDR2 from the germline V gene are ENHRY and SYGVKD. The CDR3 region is CATNTYNEQFF. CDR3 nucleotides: TGTGCCACCAACACCTACAATGAGCAGTTCTTC.

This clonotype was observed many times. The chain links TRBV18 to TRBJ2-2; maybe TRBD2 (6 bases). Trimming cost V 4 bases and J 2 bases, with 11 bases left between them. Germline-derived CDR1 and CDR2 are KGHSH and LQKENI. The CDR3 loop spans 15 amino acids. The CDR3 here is CASSQGTSNTGELFF. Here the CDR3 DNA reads TGTGCCAGCTCACAAGGGACTTCAAACACCGGGGAGCTGTTTTTT.

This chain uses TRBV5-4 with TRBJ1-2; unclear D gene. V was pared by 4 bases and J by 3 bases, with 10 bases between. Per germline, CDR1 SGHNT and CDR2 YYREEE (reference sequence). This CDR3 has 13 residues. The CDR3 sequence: CASSPVTYYGYTF. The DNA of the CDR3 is TGTGCCAGCAGCCCCGTGACGTACTATGGCTACACCTTC.

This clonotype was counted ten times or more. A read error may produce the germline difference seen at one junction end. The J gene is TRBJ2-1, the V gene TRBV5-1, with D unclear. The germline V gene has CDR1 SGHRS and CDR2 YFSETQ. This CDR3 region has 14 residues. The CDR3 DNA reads TGTGCCAGCAGCCTGGGCTCGAGCTACAATGAGCAGTTCTTC. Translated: CASSLGSSYNEQFF.

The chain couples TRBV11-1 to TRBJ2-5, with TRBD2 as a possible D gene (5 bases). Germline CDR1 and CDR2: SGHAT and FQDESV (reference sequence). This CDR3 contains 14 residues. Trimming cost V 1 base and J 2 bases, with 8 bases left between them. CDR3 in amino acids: CASSLEGLQETQYF. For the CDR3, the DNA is TGTGCCAGCAGCTTAGAAGGACTGCAAGAGACCCAGTACTTC.

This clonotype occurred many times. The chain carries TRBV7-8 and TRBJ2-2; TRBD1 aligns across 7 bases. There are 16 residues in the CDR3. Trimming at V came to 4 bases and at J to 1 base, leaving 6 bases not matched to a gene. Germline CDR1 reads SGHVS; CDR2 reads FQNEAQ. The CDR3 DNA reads TGTGCCAGCAGCTCCAGGGGGTCCATGAACACCGGGGAGCTGTTTTTT. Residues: CASSSRGSMNTGELFF.

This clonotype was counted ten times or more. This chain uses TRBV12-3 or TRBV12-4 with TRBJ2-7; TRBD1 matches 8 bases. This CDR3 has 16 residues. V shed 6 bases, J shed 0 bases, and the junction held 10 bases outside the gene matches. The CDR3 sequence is CASRRHGQGRSYEQYF. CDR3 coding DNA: TGTGCCAGCAGGAGGCATGGACAGGGCCGCTCCTACGAGCAGTACTTC.